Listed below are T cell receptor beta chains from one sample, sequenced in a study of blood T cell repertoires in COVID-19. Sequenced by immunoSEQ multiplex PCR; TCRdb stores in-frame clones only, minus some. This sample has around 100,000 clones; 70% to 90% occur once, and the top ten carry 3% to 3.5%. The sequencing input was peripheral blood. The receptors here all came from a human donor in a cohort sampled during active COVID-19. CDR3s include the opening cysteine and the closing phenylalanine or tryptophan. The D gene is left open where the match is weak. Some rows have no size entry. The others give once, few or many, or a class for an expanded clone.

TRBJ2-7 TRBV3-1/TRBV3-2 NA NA CASSQDGAGKTYEQYF TGTGCCAGCAGCCAAGATGGTGCAGGGAAAACCTACGAGCAGTACTTC
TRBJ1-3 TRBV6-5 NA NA CASSYGSSGNTIYF TGTGCCAGCAGTTACGGCAGCTCTGGAAACACCATATATTTT
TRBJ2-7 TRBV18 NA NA CASSPRGGAREEQYF TGTGCCAGCTCACCACGTGGGGGGGCGAGGGAGGAGCAGTACTTC
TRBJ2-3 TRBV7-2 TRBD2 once CASSPGLAGLADTQYF TGTGCCAGCAGCCCGGGACTAGCGGGACTGGCAGATACGCAGTATTTT
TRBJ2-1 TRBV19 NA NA CASSPGQGYRGGTNEQFF TGTGCCAGTTCGCCGGGACAGGGTTATCGGGGGGGGACCAATGAGCAGTTCTTC
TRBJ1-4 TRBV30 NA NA CAWSVQINEKLFF TGTGCCTGGAGTGTACAGATAAATGAAAAACTGTTTTTT
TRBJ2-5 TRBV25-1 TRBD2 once CASSANLGLAGGKETQYF TGTGCCAGCAGTGCTAACCTCGGACTAGCGGGAGGGAAAGAGACCCAGTACTTC
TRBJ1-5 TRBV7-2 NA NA CASTPSIGGNQPQHF TGTGCCAGCACTCCCTCCATAGGGGGCAATCAGCCCCAGCATTTT
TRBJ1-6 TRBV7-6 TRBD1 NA CASSRTRDSNSPLHF TGTGCCAGCAGCCGGACCCGGGACAGTAATTCACCCCTCCACTTT
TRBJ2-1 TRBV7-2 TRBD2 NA CASSRGLAGDGEQFF TGTGCCAGCAGCCGGGGACTAGCGGGAGACGGTGAGCAGTTCTTC
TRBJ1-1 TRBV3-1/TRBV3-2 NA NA CASGGRWDTEAFF TGTGCCAGCGGTGGGAGGTGGGACACTGAAGCTTTCTTT
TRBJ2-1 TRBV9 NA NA CASSVLNEQFF TGTGCCAGCAGCGTTTTAAATGAGCAGTTCTTC
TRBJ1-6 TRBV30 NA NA CAWNGGLLRNSPLHF TGTGCCTGGAACGGCGGTCTCTTGAGGAACTCACCCCTCCACTTT
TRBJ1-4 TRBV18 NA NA CASSSGFLGEKLFF TGTGCCAGCTCATCAGGGTTTTTGGGTGAAAAACTGTTTTTT
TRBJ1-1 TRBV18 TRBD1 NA CASSPPGTVMNTEAFF TGTGCCAGCTCACCGCCCGGGACAGTCATGAACACTGAAGCTTTCTTT
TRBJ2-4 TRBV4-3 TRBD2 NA CASSHGLAGTGTKNIQYF TGCGCCAGCAGCCACGGACTAGCGGGAACCGGCACCAAAAACATTCAGTACTTC
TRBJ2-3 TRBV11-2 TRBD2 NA CASSPRLLAGRTDTQYF TGTGCCAGCAGCCCCCGCCTACTAGCGGGGCGCACAGATACGCAGTATTTT
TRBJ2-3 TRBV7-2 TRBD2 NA CASSFTGGTDTQYF TGTGCCAGCAGCTTTACGGGAGGGACAGATACGCAGTATTTT
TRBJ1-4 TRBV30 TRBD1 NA CAWSVQGGSEKLFF TGTGCCTGGAGTGTACAGGGGGGGAGCGAAAAACTGTTTTTT
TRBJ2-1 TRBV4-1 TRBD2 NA CASSQGERGPGNEQFF TGCGCCAGCAGCCAAGGGGAGCGGGGGCCGGGGAATGAGCAGTTCTTC
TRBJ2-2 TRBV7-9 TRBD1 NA CASSARDRGSWTGELFF TGTGCCAGCAGCGCAAGGGACAGGGGATCGTGGACCGGGGAGCTGTTTTTT
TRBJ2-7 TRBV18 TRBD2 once CASSPGLAEGEQYF TGTGCCAGCTCACCGGGACTAGCGGAGGGCGAGCAGTACTTC
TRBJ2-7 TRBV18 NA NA CASSTSGTGNIAQYF TGTGCCAGCTCAACTAGCGGGACAGGGAATATCGCGCAGTACTTC
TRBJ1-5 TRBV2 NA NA CASSERADSNQPQHF TGTGCCAGCAGTGAAAGGGCCGACAGTAATCAGCCCCAGCATTTT
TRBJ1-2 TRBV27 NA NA CASSFEGSYGYTF TGTGCCAGCAGTTTTGAGGGCTCGTATGGCTACACCTTC
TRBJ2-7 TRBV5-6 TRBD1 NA CASSLDREYEQYF TGTGCCAGCAGCCTAGACAGGGAGTACGAGCAGTACTTC
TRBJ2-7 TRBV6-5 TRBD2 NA CASSYSTSGIRYEQYF TGTGCCAGCAGTTACTCGACTAGCGGGATTCGCTACGAGCAGTACTTC
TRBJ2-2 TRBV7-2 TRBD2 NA CASSSPTLAGSPNTGELFF TGTGCCAGCAGCTCCCCTACACTAGCGGGGTCCCCCAACACCGGGGAGCTGTTTTTT
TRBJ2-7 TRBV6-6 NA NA CASSLRQIDSYEQYF TGTGCCAGCAGTCTAAGACAAATAGACTCCTACGAGCAGTACTTC
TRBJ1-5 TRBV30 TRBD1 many CAWSVTGANQPQHF TGTGCCTGGAGTGTTACAGGGGCCAATCAGCCCCAGCATTTT
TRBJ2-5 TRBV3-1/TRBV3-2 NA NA CASSQAVAQGLETQYF TGTGCCAGCAGCCAAGCCGTTGCTCAGGGGTTGGAGACCCAGTACTTC